This T cell receptor beta chain originates from a study of blood T cell repertoires in COVID-19. Profiled with immunoSEQ multiplex PCR; TCRdb holds only in-frame clones, not every one. The sample shows fewer than 200,000 clones, less than 85% of them seen only once. The CDR3 is made up of 15 amino acids. Trimming cost V 3 bases and J 8 bases, with 17 bases left between them. Germline-derived CDR1 and CDR2 are SGHRS and YFSETQ. The origin of this receptor is a man between 60 and 70 years old who had recovered from COVID-19. The source material was PBMCs or T cells enriched from blood (not recorded which). This chain links TRBV5-1 with TRBJ1-4; D gene unclear. The CDR3 nucleotides are TGCGCCAGCAGCTCCGACGGCGGGATAGGCGAAAAACTGTTTTTT. It translates to CASSSDGGIGEKLFF.